Following are 8 T cell receptor beta chains from one sample sequenced in a study of spatial heterogeneity in lung cancer. The time point here: sample taken at primary tumor resection. Antigen specificity for these receptors is unknown. TCRdb reprocessed the 5' RACE reads via MiXCR and lists one record per CDR3 protein. The sample records about 13,000 distinct CDR3 sequences, 5.6% being singletons. Study-wide results and caveats: Counts of expanded alpha and beta TCRs within tumors tracked the tumor nonsynonymous mutation count.

The sample was lung tumor tissue, taken at surgery. The receptors were gathered from a female donor with early-stage non-small cell lung cancer.

This clonotype appeared many times. With the library built for alpha chains, this beta chain is off target and its frequency is not meaningful. V and J are TRBV2 and TRBJ2-7; 9 nucleotides match TRBD1. The V and J ends lost 6 bases and 7 bases, in that order; junction bases with no gene match: 19. The CDR3 runs 17 residues. Germline V gene data show CDR1 as SNHLY and CDR2 as FYNNEI. DNA for the CDR3: TGTGCCAGCAGCGTGGATAACTCCGGGACAGGGCCACGTGAGCAGTACTTC. This gives the protein CASSVDNSGTGPREQYF.

This clonotype was recorded many times. Within a library made for alpha chains, this beta chain is off target, and its count is uninformative. The chain is built from TRBV6-2 or TRBV6-3 and TRBJ1-5, with D hard to call. The V and J ends lost 0 bases and 5 bases respectively, with 8 bases between them. Per the germline V gene, CDR1 is MNHEY and CDR2 is SVGEGT. The CDR3 has 14 amino acids. The CDR3: CASSYSSGYQPQHF. CDR3 DNA: TGTGCCAGCAGTTACTCGTCAGGCTATCAGCCCCAGCATTTT.

This clonotype was detected many times. Little can be read into the size of this beta chain, an off-target read in a library designed for alpha chains. The CDR3, as DNA: TGCAGTGCCCGGCGAGGGAGGGGAGGCACTGAAGCTTTCTTT. Protein sequence: CSARRGRGGTEAFF. V and J are TRBV20-1 and TRBJ1-1; D is perhaps TRBD1 (5 bases). V lost 6 bases and J 4 bases, leaving 18 bases between the germline ends. There are 14 residues in the CDR3. The germline V gene encodes CDR1 DFQATT and CDR2 SNEGSKA (reference sequence).

This clonotype was detected ten times or more. In a library made to pick up alpha chains, this beta chain is a stray read with a size that means little. The gene calls are TRBV4-1 and TRBJ2-1; TRBD1 aligns across 10 bases. With 2 bases clipped from V and 2 bases from J, the junction kept 6 bases outside the gene matches. Per germline, CDR1 MGHRA and CDR2 YSYEKL. The CDR3 sequence is 17 residues long. In DNA form, the CDR3 reads TGCGCCAGCAGCCAACAAATGACAGGGGGCGCCTACAATGAGCAGTTCTTC. Translation: CASSQQMTGGAYNEQFF.

This clonotype was picked up many times. This beta chain is an off-target read within a library intended for alpha chains, so its frequency means little. V gene TRBV4-2 combines with J gene TRBJ2-5, with TRBD2 identical over 12 bases. The CDR3 loop spans 16 amino acids. Trimming removed 4 bases from V and 5 bases from J; junction bases left unmatched: 8. Germline CDR1 and CDR2: LGHNA and YNFKEQ. The CDR3 region has the DNA TGTGCCAGCAGCCGAGCTAGCGGGGGGGCTGGGGAGACCCAGTACTTC. Amino acid sequence: CASSRASGGAGETQYF.

This clonotype was seen ten or more times. This beta chain turned up in a library designed for alpha chains; as an off-target read, its abundance says little. The chain links TRBV2 to TRBJ2-2; 7 nucleotides agree with TRBD1. V was clipped by 4 bases and J by 5 bases; unmatched bases: 7. CDR1 is SNHLY, CDR2 FYNNEI, per germline. This CDR3 comprises 15 residues. CDR3 sequence reads: CASSAWTGFTGELFF. CDR3 in DNA: TGTGCCAGCAGTGCTTGGACAGGATTTACCGGGGAGCTGTTTTTT.

This clonotype showed up many times. Since it is a stray read in a library aimed at alpha chains, this beta chain has a size that is not meaningful. V and J are TRBV14 and TRBJ2-1; weak D call: TRBD1 (6 bases). This CDR3 spans 12 amino acids. V lost 4 bases and J lost 10, with 11 bases in between. Germline loops: CDR1 SGHDN, CDR2 FVKESK. CDR3 DNA sequence: TGTGCCAGCAGCCCAGGGGTTTGGGAGCAGTTCTTC. Translation gives CASSPGVWEQFF. Using reference TRBV14 and TRBJ2-1 for the parts outside the CDR3, the full variable domain is EAGVTQFPSHSVIEKGQTVTLRCDPISGHDNLYWYRRVMGKEIKFLLHFVKESKQDESGMPNNRFLAERTGGTYSTLKVQPAELEDSGVYFCASSPGVWEQFFGPGTRLTVL.

There are many counts of this clonotype. This beta chain turned up in a library designed for alpha chains; as an off-target read, its abundance says little. V and J are TRBV14 and TRBJ2-2; 7 bases match TRBD1. Germline values: CDR1 SGHDN, CDR2 FVKESK. Trimming took 4 bases from V and 13 from J; bases not matched to a gene: 6. This CDR3 comprises 12 residues. The chain's CDR3 is CASSLGTEGLFF. For the CDR3, the DNA is TGTGCCAGCAGCCTCGGGACAGAGGGGCTGTTTTTT.